This is a list of T cell receptor beta chains from one sample in a study of primary melanoma T cells and metastatic recurrence. The protocol was immunoSEQ multiplex PCR, while the TCRdb copy is restricted to in-frame clones and leaves out a portion. Of 130 to 150 clones listed, around nine tenths are singletons. Sequenced: melanoma tumor tissue. The receptor source for this set is a human donor with melanoma. The CDR3 runs from the conserved cysteine through the conserved F or W. D genes are given only for firm matches. Not all rows give a size; the values are once, few, many and, for expanded clones, a class.

>-|-|TRBJ2-5|TRBV19
TGTGCCAGTAGTACACAAGAGACCCAGTACTTC
CASSTQETQYF
>-|-|TRBJ1-1|TRBV11-3
TGTGCCAGCAGCGGGCTTTCAGGGAGAGAATGGACTGAAGCTTTCTTT
CASSGLSGREWTEAFF
>-|TRBD1|TRBJ2-5|TRBV19
TGTGTCAGTAGTCCAGCCGGGACAGGGGCGGAGACCCAGTACTTC
CVSSPAGTGAETQYF
>-|-|TRBJ1-6|TRBV28
TGTGTCAGCACGTCCCCCAGGGGACCCCTCCACTTT
CVSTSPRGPLHF
>-|-|TRBJ1-5|TRBV6-8
TGTGCCAGTAATCAGAGAAATCAGCCCCAGCATTTT
CASNQRNQPQHF
>-|-|TRBJ1-4|TRBV11-3
TGTGCCAGCAGCCCCAGTGCGTCAGCGAGGGTCGAAAAACTGTTTTTT
CASSPSASARVEKLFF
>-|-|TRBJ2-7|TRBV7-1
TGTGCCAGCAGCTCCCCTTTTGGTTACGAGCAGTACTTC
CASSSPFGYEQYF
>-|TRBD1|TRBJ1-3|TRBV19
TGTGCCAGTAGTTCCTTCCGACAGGGAGGAAACACCATATATTTT
CASSSFRQGGNTIYF
>-|-|TRBJ2-3|TRBV28
TGTGCCAGCAGTTTAGGGCAGACCACAGATACGCAGTATTTT
CASSLGQTTDTQYF
>few|-|TRBJ2-3|TRBV11-3
TGTGCCAGCAGCTGGCGGGCGGACACAGATACGCAGTATTTT
CASSWRADTDTQYF
>-|-|TRBJ1-1|TRBV11-3
TGTGCCAGCAGCTTTAATCCGGGCCACTTTGAAGCTTTCTTT
CASSFNPGHFEAFF
>-|-|TRBJ2-6|TRBV6-8
TGTGCCAGCAGTCTAGGGGGGTGGGTGCTACAAAGTCGGGCCAACGTCCTGACTTTC
CASSLGGWVLQSRANVLTF
>-|-|TRBJ2-7|TRBV10-2
TGCGCCAGCAGGAAAGGAGGCAGCTCAGACTACGAGCAGTACTTC
CASRKGGSSDYEQYF
>-|-|TRBJ1-2|TRBV11-3
TGTGCCAGCAGCCCTAGTCGACGGGGGGGAACGGCCGACTATGGCTACACCTTC
CASSPSRRGGTADYGYTF
>-|TRBD2|TRBJ2-1|TRBV7-6
TGTGCCAGCAGCCCTCTCACCGGGACTAGCGAAGACAATGAGCAGTTCTTC
CASSPLTGTSEDNEQFF
>-|-|TRBJ1-3|TRBV7-6
TGTGCCAGCAGCTTCGGTGACTCTGGAAACACCATATATTTT
CASSFGDSGNTIYF
>-|TRBD1|TRBJ2-5|TRBV11-3
TGTGCCAGCAGCTCCAGAGACAGGGGGTGGGAGACCCAGTACTTC
CASSSRDRGWETQYF
>-|-|TRBJ1-5|TRBV7-7
TGTGCCAGCAGGCCCGGGGTGGGCAATCAGCCCCAGCATTTT
CASRPGVGNQPQHF
>-|-|TRBJ2-1|TRBV19
TGTGCCAGTAGTATAGCCCCAGGGGCTGCTACAGAGCAGTTCTTC
CASSIAPGAATEQFF
>-|-|TRBJ2-6|TRBV19
TGTGCCAGTAGTAAGATTAAGACACAAAGTCGGGCCAACGTCCTGACTTTC
CASSKIKTQSRANVLTF
>-|-|TRBJ1-5|TRBV4-1
TGCGCCAGCAGCCAAGAGGCACATTATAGCAATCAGCCCCAGCATTTT
CASSQEAHYSNQPQHF
>-|-|TRBJ2-4|TRBV5-1
TGCGCCAGCAGCTTGGATGAGACAGGGAGGAGCTGGGCCAAAAACATTCAGTACTTC
CASSLDETGRSWAKNIQYF
>once|-|TRBJ2-1|TRBV18
TGTGCCAGCTCACCACCGTTGAACGAGCAGTTCTTC
CASSPPLNEQFF
>-|-|TRBJ2-3|TRBV11-3
TGTGCCAGCAGCCCGACGACTTCGTGGACAGCCACAGATACGCAGTATTTT
CASSPTTSWTATDTQYF
>once|TRBD1|TRBJ1-4|TRBV18
TGTGCCAGCTCACCACTTGCGCCGGGACAGTCTAATGAAAAACTGTTTTTT
CASSPLAPGQSNEKLFF
>-|TRBD1|TRBJ2-5|TRBV15
TGTGCCACCAGCAGAAGACAGGGGCAAGAGACCCAGTACTTC
CATSRRQGQETQYF
>-|TRBD1|TRBJ1-1|TRBV19
TGTGCCAGTAGTACACAGCAGTGGGACAGCACTCGGAACACTGAAGCTTTCTTT
CASSTQQWDSTRNTEAFF
>-|-|TRBJ1-2|TRBV29-1
TGCAGCGTCGCCCCGGGGTTAGGTTCTCTCTATGGCTACACCTTC
CSVAPGLGSLYGYTF
>-|-|TRBJ1-4|TRBV11-3
TGTGCCAGCAGCCACATGGGGGGAGCAGGAGCAAATGAAAAACTGTTTTTT
CASSHMGGAGANEKLFF
>-|-|TRBJ1-5|TRBV22-1
TGTGCCAGCAGTGGGAGTATTAGCAATCAGCCCCAGCATTTT
CASSGSISNQPQHF
>-|TRBD1|TRBJ2-7|TRBV15
TGTGCCACCAGCAGAGAGGCAGGGGGTTCCTACGAGCAGTACTTC
CATSREAGGSYEQYF
>-|TRBD1|TRBJ2-7|TRBV11-3
TGTGCCAGCAGCCCTGAGGGTGGGGGACAGTCCTACGAGCAGTACTTC
CASSPEGGGQSYEQYF
>-|TRBD2|TRBJ2-5|TRBV5-1
TGCGCCAGCAGCTTTGGACCGACTAGCGGGAGTGAGACCCAGTACTTC
CASSFGPTSGSETQYF
>-|-|TRBJ2-3|TRBV11-3
TGTGCCAGCAGCCAACTGGACTACCTGGGAGATACGCAGTATTTT
CASSQLDYLGDTQYF
>-|-|TRBJ1-6|TRBV7-1
TGTGCCAGCAGCGCCGGGACCACTGCTAATTCACCCCTCCACTTT
CASSAGTTANSPLHF
>-|-|TRBJ1-1|TRBV30
TGTGCCTGGAGTGACCAGGGATTTGAAGCTTTCTTT
CAWSDQGFEAFF
>-|-|TRBJ2-7|TRBV7-6
TGTGCCAGCAGCTTAGCGTCGGAGGCCTACGAGCAGTATTTC
CASSLASEAYEQYF
>-|TRBD1|TRBJ2-7|TRBV6-8
TGTGCCAGCAGACAAACCCGACAGGGGGCGCGGGAGCAGTACTTC
CASRQTRQGAREQYF
>-|-|TRBJ2-2|TRBV7-1
TGTGCCAGCAGCCCGAAGTTGGGAGGGGAGCTGTTTTTT
CASSPKLGGELFF
>once|-|TRBJ1-1|TRBV5-1
TGCGCCAGCAGTCGGGCAGACGGACAGTCGAACACTGAAGCTTTCTTT
CASSRADGQSNTEAFF
>-|-|TRBJ1-5|TRBV19
TGTGCCAGTAGTAGACAGGAAAATCAGCCCCAGCATTTT
CASSRQENQPQHF
>once|-|TRBJ2-7|TRBV1
TGCGCCAGCAGCCAAGAGTCCTCTAAGGGTTACGAGCAGTACTTC
CASSQESSKGYEQYF
>-|-|TRBJ2-4|TRBV18
TGTGCCAGCTCCCACGCGACTATAGCCAAAAACATTCAGTACTTC
CASSHATIAKNIQYF
>once|-|TRBJ2-1|TRBV23-1
TGCGCCAGCAGCCAGGTGTTCTTAATCGGGGGAAATGAGCAGTTCTTC
CASSQVFLIGGNEQFF
>-|-|TRBJ1-5|TRBV28
TGTGCCAGCAGCAGTACCGGGACAAGTTATAGCAATCAGCCCCAGCATTTT
CASSSTGTSYSNQPQHF
>-|-|TRBJ1-1|TRBV11-3
TGTGCCAGCAGCTTAGACCCGGGGGACACTGAAGCTTTCTTT
CASSLDPGDTEAFF
>-|-|TRBJ1-6|TRBV11-3
TGTGCCAGCAGCTTAAACGATCCTGGGACACCCCTCCACTTT
CASSLNDPGTPLHF
>few|-|TRBJ1-1|TRBV6-8
TGTGCCAGCATCTCGCAGGGGCTAGAAGCTTTCTTT
CASISQGLEAFF
>-|TRBD1|TRBJ1-3|TRBV6-8
TGTGCCAGCAGTTACTCAAGGGGGCAAGGAAACACCATATATTTT
CASSYSRGQGNTIYF
>few|-|TRBJ2-7|TRBV19
TGTGCCAGTAGCCTACTAACGCAGGGGGGCTCCTACGAGCAGTACTTC
CASSLLTQGGSYEQYF
>-|TRBD1|TRBJ1-5|TRBV30
TGTGCCTGGGCGCATAGACAGGGTCGGAGGAGCAATCAGCCCCAGCATTTT
CAWAHRQGRRSNQPQHF
>-|TRBD1|TRBJ1-2|TRBV11-3
TGTGCCAGCAGCCTGTTGGGGCAGGGGGGTGGTGGCTACACCTTC
CASSLLGQGGGGYTF
>-|TRBD2|TRBJ2-3|TRBV6-8
TGTGCCAGCAGTCAAAGCGGGGGCACAGATACGCAGTATTTT
CASSQSGGTDTQYF
>-|-|TRBJ1-2|TRBV7-6
TGTGCCAGCAGCCCCCACAGGGAAATTAACTATGGCTACACCTTC
CASSPHREINYGYTF